This passage covers 10 T cell receptor beta chains from one sample sequenced in a study of CD8 T cells in ankylosing spondylitis. Findings of the study overall: In ankylosing spondylitis blood, a motif of roughly eight highly homologous TCR beta variants appeared characteristic.

TCRdb re-derived calls from the 5' RACE reads in MiXCR, one entry per CDR3 protein. There are under 850,000 distinct CDR3 sequences in the sample; about 20% occur only once, and approximately 18% lies in the top ten. These TCRs' antigens remain unknown. Sequencing was done on a sample of blood, either unsorted or a sorted T cell fraction (not recorded which). The receptor set was obtained from a male donor with ankylosing spondylitis.

This clonotype was seen a handful of times. The rearrangement links TRBV20-1 to TRBJ2-1, with 7 bases lining up with TRBD1. CDR3 length: 13 amino acids. J was trimmed by 6 bases and V by 6 bases; bases with no gene match: 8. Germline lookup yields CDR1 DFQATT and CDR2 SNEGSKA (reference sequence). The CDR3 protein is CSARTGSSNEQFF. The CDR3 region has the DNA TGCAGTGCGCGGACAGGAAGCTCCAATGAGCAGTTCTTC.

There are many counts of this clonotype. The chain uses TRBV12-3 or TRBV12-4 and TRBJ2-2; the match to TRBD2 covers 8 bases. Trimming removed 3 bases from V and 3 bases from J; junction bases left unmatched: 3. The CDR3 has 15 residues. CDR3 region: CASSLLLADTGELFF. CDR3 nucleotides: TGTGCCAGCAGTTTGTTACTAGCGGACACCGGGGAGCTGTTTTTT.

V is TRBV4-1 and J is TRBJ1-2; D gene ambiguous. Trimming shortened V by 0 bases and J by 4 bases, and 15 bases separated the two germline ends. The CDR3 has 16 amino acids. Per the germline V gene, CDR1 is MGHRA and CDR2 is YSYEKL. CDR3 sequence: CASSQDLQERSYGYTF. The CDR3 bases are TGCGCCAGCAGCCAAGATTTGCAGGAAAGGAGCTATGGCTACACCTTC.

V is TRBV11-3 and J is TRBJ2-5; perhaps TRBD2 as D (5 bases). The V end was cut by 7 bases, the J end by 5 bases, with 17 bases between. Germline CDR1 and CDR2: SGHNT and YENEEA. The CDR3 has 14 residues. CDR3 region: CASNSGLAAETQYF. The DNA for the CDR3 is TGTGCCAGCAATTCGGGGTTAGCCGCTGAGACCCAGTACTTC.

This clonotype was picked up many times. The chain joins TRBV20-1 to TRBJ2-7; no clear D. V gave up 3 bases and J gave up 0 bases, with 6 bases separating them. CDR1 is DFQATT and CDR2 is SNEGSKA in the germline V gene (reference sequence). The CDR3 has 12 amino acids. The CDR3 DNA follows: TGCAGTGCTAGTGGGGTCTCCTACGAGCAGTACTTC. This codes for CSASGVSYEQYF.

The chain carries TRBV12-3 or TRBV12-4 and TRBJ2-1, with 8 nucleotides matching TRBD1. V trimming: 5 bases; J trimming: 0 bases; junction bases outside the gene matches: 9. CDR3 length equals 17 residues. The CDR3 DNA is TGTGCCAGCAGTCCGAGGGGACAGGCCAGCTCCTACAATGAGCAGTTCTTC. Translated: CASSPRGQASSYNEQFF.

V gene TRBV24-1 combines with J gene TRBJ2-5, with D perhaps matching TRBD1 (6 bases). The CDR3 length is 16 residues. The ends were cut back, 2 bases at V and 0 bases at J, with 12 bases in the middle. CDR1 and CDR2 (germline): KGHDR, SFDVKD. This CDR3 reads CATSDSHRDNQETQYF. In nucleotides, the CDR3 is TGTGCCACCAGTGATTCTCACCGGGACAACCAAGAGACCCAGTACTTC.

There are a few counts of this clonotype. The genes are TRBV29-1 and TRBJ2-1, with D unclear. Trimming left V 1 base short and J 8 bases short, with 21 bases between. Germline lookup yields CDR1 SQVTM and CDR2 ANQGSEA. This CDR3 region has 16 residues. CDR3: CSVEARIRQPPDEQFF. The CDR3 coding sequence is TGCAGCGTTGAAGCGCGAATAAGACAACCTCCAGATGAGCAGTTCTTC.

The chain joins TRBV6-2 or TRBV6-3 to TRBJ2-7; perhaps TRBD2 as D (6 bases). V dropped 6 bases and J dropped 0 bases, with 12 bases sitting between them. Germline assignment: CDR1 MNHEY and CDR2 SVGEGT. This CDR3 region has 14 residues. The chain's CDR3 is CASRGRLDSYEQYF. CDR3 bases: TGTGCCAGCAGGGGTCGACTAGACTCCTACGAGCAGTACTTC.

This clonotype occurred a few times. V and J are TRBV20-1 and TRBJ2-2; D is possibly TRBD2 (5 bases). CDR3 size: 12 residues. The germline V gene has CDR1 DFQATT and CDR2 SNEGSKA (reference sequence). V was clipped by 3 bases and J by 6 bases, with 8 bases between them. CDR3 residues: CSARSGSGELFF. For the CDR3, the DNA is TGCAGTGCTAGGAGCGGATCCGGGGAGCTGTTTTTT.